This T cell receptor beta chain is drawn from a study of OX40 agonist ivuxolimab in advanced cancers. Findings and limits, study-wide: Among the lowest levels of clonal expansion were found in partial responders at 0.1-3.0 mg/kg.

Per germline, CDR1 GTSNPN and CDR2 SVGIG (reference sequence). V was pared by 0 bases and J by 7 bases, with 10 bases between. The CDR3 runs to 14 residues. Data came from immunoSEQ multiplex PCR; TCRdb stores just in-frame clones and leaves some out. The profile covers some 90,000 clones, with roughly 84% appearing a single time and over 0.3% taken by the ten largest. A remark on this clone: Its matching antigen is unknown.

The source of this sequence is an adult with an advanced solid tumor such as melanoma, head and neck, liver or kidney cancer. The chain joins TRBV30 to TRBJ1-6; D is ambiguous. The source material was CD4+ or CD8+ T cells sorted from blood, sampled in a trial of the OX40 agonist ivuxolimab. The CDR3 region has the DNA TGTGCCTGGAGTGTCATTGCACAGAATTCACCCCTCCACTTT. This sequence encodes CAWSVIAQNSPLHF.